Shown below are 27 T cell receptor beta chains from a single sample sequenced in a study of CD8 T cells in Susac syndrome (dated by TCRdb to between 2018 and 2021). Libraries were made using the immunoSEQ multiplex PCR assay. RNA was extracted with the RNeasy kit and 0.5 to 1 ug was reverse transcribed using random hexamers. TCRdb reran the public reads through fastp at Q25 and MiXCR, keeping productive beta chains. Merged by CDR3 protein, the rows form single entries marked with the most common genes and DNA. In this sample the table shows about 57,000 distinct CDR3 sequences, 93% of which occur a single time. The top ten hold roughly 0.5% of the sample. Sequencing input: CD8+ T cells from PBMCs. These receptors all come from a human donor with multiple sclerosis.

This chain uses TRBV11-2 with TRBJ2-5; D gene uncertain. CDR1 is SGHAT and CDR2 is FQNNGV in the germline V gene. The CDR3 contains 13 residues. With 7 bases removed from V and 3 bases from J, the gap between germline ends came to 12 bases. CDR3 DNA sequence: TGTGCCAGCACCGACTGGGAAGAAGAGACCCAGTACTTC. Its protein product is CASTDWEEETQYF.

The chain couples TRBV7-9 to TRBJ1-1; D gene uncertain. Per the germline V gene, CDR1 is SEHNR and CDR2 is FQNEAQ (reference sequence). The CDR3 loop spans 15 amino acids. The V end was cut by 4 bases, the J end by 6 bases, with 18 bases between. CDR3 bases: TGTGCCAGCAGCTCCCCCCAGCCCGCGGGTCCTGAAGCTTTCTTT. Translation gives CASSSPQPAGPEAFF.

The rearrangement uses TRBV7-2 and TRBJ2-1, with 9 bases identical to TRBD2. The CDR3 runs 16 residues. V lost 1 base and J lost 6; bases outside the gene matches: 7. CDR1 is SGHTA, CDR2 FQGNSA, per germline. CDR3 sequence reads: CASSLGLAGSINEQFF. The CDR3 nucleotides read TGTGCCAGCAGCTTAGGTCTAGCGGGGTCAATCAATGAGCAGTTCTTC.

This sequence joins TRBV27 and TRBJ2-1; 10 bases are a match to TRBD1. Per the germline V gene, CDR1 is MNHEY and CDR2 is SMNVEV (reference sequence). V gave up 10 bases and J gave up 2 bases; unmatched junction bases: 5. This CDR3 is built from 14 residues. Here the CDR3 reads CATRQGATYNEQFF. The CDR3, as DNA: TGTGCCACCAGACAGGGGGCGACCTACAATGAGCAGTTCTTC.

The CDR3 region is CASQGLELFF. The CDR3 DNA reads as TGTGCCAGCCAGGGACTGGAGCTGTTTTTT. V usage is TRBV12-3 or TRBV12-4 and J usage is TRBJ2-2, with a tentative D call TRBD2 (6 bases). CDR3 size: 10 residues. The ends were cut back, 8 bases at V and 10 bases at J, with 8 bases in the middle.

The rearrangement links TRBV6-5 to TRBJ2-7, with D hard to call. CDR1 MNHEY and CDR2 SVGAGI come from the germline V gene. This CDR3 region has 17 residues. Trimming cost V 2 bases and J 3 bases, with 20 bases left between them. DNA of the CDR3: TGTGCCAGCAGTTACGCGATACCGGGTCCTGGGTTCTACGAGCAGTACTTC. Amino acid sequence: CASSYAIPGPGFYEQYF.

The rearrangement links TRBV4-2 to TRBJ1-1; 7 nucleotides agree with TRBD1. Per germline, CDR1 LGHNA and CDR2 YNFKEQ. The trim removed 4 bases at V and 4 bases at J, leaving 18 bases unmatched. CDR3 size: 18 residues. The CDR3 is CASSRYLPRQGIATEAFF. The DNA of the CDR3 is TGTGCCAGCAGCCGATACCTGCCTCGACAGGGAATTGCCACTGAAGCTTTCTTT.

This chain links TRBV6-2 or TRBV6-3 with TRBJ2-3; D is tentatively TRBD1 or TRBD2 (5 bases each). The CDR3 extends over 16 amino acids. V was cut by 8 bases and J by 6 bases, with 24 bases left in between. CDR1 MNHEY and CDR2 SVGEGT come from the germline V gene. CDR3 protein: CASGGQGISSLDTQYF. CDR3 nucleotides: TGTGCCAGCGGCGGGCAGGGCATCTCCTCACTGGATACGCAGTATTTT.

This chain links TRBV20-1 with TRBJ2-7; D unclear. V was trimmed by 5 bases and J by 6 bases, leaving 11 bases between them. The CDR3 length is 11 residues. Germline CDR1 DFQATT, CDR2 SNEGSKA (reference sequence). The CDR3 region is CSADLDGEQYF. The CDR3 DNA follows: TGCAGTGCTGACCTCGACGGCGAGCAGTACTTC.

The chain carries TRBV6-5 and TRBJ1-4, with D hard to call. CDR3 length equals 13 residues. Germline CDR1 MNHEY, CDR2 SVGAGI. Deletions cut 4 bases from V and 6 bases from J, with 9 bases between. The CDR3 region is CASSLGWDEKLFF. The CDR3 DNA follows: TGTGCCAGCAGTTTGGGGTGGGATGAAAAACTGTTTTTT.

The rearrangement links TRBV29-1 to TRBJ2-1; D is uncertain. Germline-derived CDR1 and CDR2 are SQVTM and ANQGSEA. The ends were cut back, 3 bases at V and 2 bases at J, with 5 bases in the middle. The CDR3 covers 12 residues. The CDR3 coding sequence is TGCAGCGTTGATGTCGCCTACAATGAGCAGTTCTTC. As protein: CSVDVAYNEQFF.

The chain has TRBV9 and TRBJ2-1; D may be TRBD2 (5 bases). The CDR3 spans 16 residues. V lost 0 bases and J 6 bases, leaving 16 bases between the germline ends. Germline lookup yields CDR1 SGDLS and CDR2 YYNGEE. CDR3 bases: TGTGCCAGCAGCGTAGCCCCCGCCGGGGTGGGCAATGAGCAGTTCTTC. Translation: CASSVAPAGVGNEQFF. The full variable domain, rest sourced from reference TRBV9 and TRBJ2-1, is DSGVTQTPKHLITATGQRVTLRCSPRSGDLSVYWYQQSLDQGLQFLIQYYNGEERAKGNILERFSAQQFPDLHSELNLSSLELGDSALYFCASSVAPAGVGNEQFFGPGTRLTVL.

The V and J genes are TRBV15 and TRBJ1-2, with a tentative D call TRBD1 (5 bases). Germline V CDR1 and CDR2: LNHNV, YYDKDF (reference sequence). Trimming left V 3 bases short and J 8 bases short, with 19 bases between. The CDR3 totals 15 residues. The CDR3 DNA follows: TGTGCCACCAGCAGCCTGTCCGGGGCAATCGGGGGCTACACCTTC. As protein: CATSSLSGAIGGYTF.

The sample holds one count of this clonotype. This chain joins TRBV9 and TRBJ2-6; D is uncertain. CDR3 length: 14 residues. Trimming left V 2 bases short and J 2 bases short, with 5 bases between. Germline loops: CDR1 SGDLS, CDR2 YYNGEE. The CDR3 DNA reads TGTGCCAGCAGCGTCACACCTGGGGCCAACGTCCTGACTTTC. Protein sequence: CASSVTPGANVLTF.

The chain recombines TRBV14 with TRBJ1-1; D is undetermined. Between the trimmed V and J ends, which lost 2 bases and 1 base, there was a span of 5 bases. Looked up from germline, CDR1 is SGHDN and CDR2 is FVKESK. CDR3 length equals 13 residues. CDR3: CASSQLKNTEAFF. CDR3 nucleotide sequence: TGTGCCAGCAGCCAACTCAAGAACACTGAAGCTTTCTTT. Supplemented by reference TRBV14 and TRBJ1-1, the full variable domain reads EAGVTQFPSHSVIEKGQTVTLRCDPISGHDNLYWYRRVMGKEIKFLLHFVKESKQDESGMPNNRFLAERTGGTYSTLKVQPAELEDSGVYFCASSQLKNTEAFFGQGTRLTVV.

The CDR3 loop is CASSLEVLYGYTF. CDR3 sequence (DNA): TGTGCCAGCAGCTTGGAAGTACTGTATGGCTACACCTTC. The V call is TRBV5-4, the J call TRBJ1-2, with D uncertain. The length of the CDR3 is 13 residues. Trimming took 0 bases from V and 5 from J, leaving 8 bases between them. Germline assignment: CDR1 SGHNT and CDR2 YYREEE (reference sequence).

V gene TRBV27 combines with J gene TRBJ1-1; a weak D match, TRBD1 (5 bases). Trimming left V 6 bases short and J 0 bases short, with 8 bases between. Per germline, CDR1 MNHEY and CDR2 SMNVEV (reference sequence). This CDR3 contains 13 residues. The CDR3 reads CASRQVMNTEAFF. The CDR3 DNA is TGTGCCAGCAGACAGGTCATGAACACTGAAGCTTTCTTT.

The chain recombines TRBV6-2 or TRBV6-3 with TRBJ1-5, with D unclear. The germline V gene encodes CDR1 MNHEY and CDR2 SVGEGT. The V end was cut by 7 bases, the J end by 7 bases, with 14 bases between. CDR3 length: 13 amino acids. In DNA form, the CDR3 reads TGTGCCAGCAACGAGGGCTTCGGGCAGCCCCAGCATTTT. Translated, it gives CASNEGFGQPQHF.

The V gene is TRBV13, the J gene TRBJ1-5, with 11 bases that match TRBD1. This CDR3 region has 15 residues. V lost 5 bases and J lost 3; bases outside the gene matches: 3. Per germline, CDR1 PRHDT and CDR2 FYEKMQ (reference sequence). CDR3 nucleotide sequence: TGTGCCAGCAGCCAAGGACAGGGGGCCAATCAGCCCCAGCATTTT. Its translation is CASSQGQGANQPQHF.

This chain connects TRBV6-5 to TRBJ2-1; 7 bases map to TRBD1. V shed 8 bases, J shed 6 bases, and the junction held 10 bases outside the gene matches. This CDR3 is built from 14 residues. Germline V lookup: CDR1 MNHEY, CDR2 SVGAGI. In DNA, the CDR3 is TGTGCCAGCGGTGAAGGGGGCAGTTTCAATGAGCAGTTCTTC. The encoded protein is CASGEGGSFNEQFF.

The chain carries TRBV27 and TRBJ1-2; D call uncertain. There are 13 residues in the CDR3. The germline V gene encodes CDR1 MNHEY and CDR2 SMNVEV (reference sequence). With 3 bases removed from V and 4 bases from J, the gap between germline ends came to 9 bases. The CDR3 loop is CASSFSVGYGYTF. DNA of the CDR3: TGTGCCAGCAGTTTCAGCGTTGGCTATGGCTACACCTTC.

The rearrangement links TRBV7-9 to TRBJ2-7, with 7 bases identical to TRBD1. This CDR3 has 12 residues. Per the germline V gene, CDR1 is SEHNR and CDR2 is FQNEAQ (reference sequence). V gave up 5 bases and J gave up 5 bases; unmatched junction bases: 3. The CDR3 here is CASSQGVDEQYF. In DNA, the CDR3 is TGTGCCAGCAGCCAGGGGGTCGACGAGCAGTACTTC. The full variable domain, with the rest looked up from reference TRBV7-9 and TRBJ2-7, is DTGVSQNPRHKITKRGQNVTFRCDPISEHNRLYWYRQTLGQGPEFLTYFQNEAQLEKSRLLSDRFSAERPKGSFSTLEIQRTEQGDSAMYLCASSQGVDEQYFGPGTRLTVT.

The chain has TRBV18 and TRBJ2-1, with 15 bases identical to TRBD2. J was trimmed by 7 bases and V by 2 bases; bases with no gene match: 6. The germline V gene encodes CDR1 KGHSH and CDR2 LQKENI. CDR3 length: 17 amino acids. CDR3: CASSPDGLAGGRNEQFF. CDR3 sequence (DNA): TGTGCCAGCTCACCAGATGGACTAGCGGGGGGGCGAAATGAGCAGTTCTTC.

This sequence joins TRBV20-1 and TRBJ2-2; 9 nucleotides line up with TRBD2. V shed 4 bases and J 7 bases; nucleotides not matched to a gene: 7. Germline CDR1 and CDR2: DFQATT and SNEGSKA (reference sequence). CDR3 size: 14 residues. CDR3 amino acids: CSATLAGFYGELFF. In DNA, the CDR3 is TGCAGTGCTACCCTAGCGGGGTTTTACGGGGAGCTGTTTTTT.

The chain couples TRBV29-1 to TRBJ2-3, with 7 bases identical to TRBD2. Germline V gives CDR1 SQVTM, CDR2 ANQGSEA. J gave up 1 base and V 7 bases, and 8 bases lay outside the gene matches. This CDR3 region has 14 residues. The CDR3, as DNA: TGCAGCGCCGGAGCGGGGACCGGCACAGATACGCAGTATTTT. This gives the protein CSAGAGTGTDTQYF.

This sequence joins TRBV10-3 and TRBJ2-7, with a weak D call TRBD1 (6 bases). CDR1 and CDR2 (germline): ENHRY, SYGVKD. The CDR3 totals 13 residues. Trimming cost V 7 bases and J 0 bases, with 10 bases left between them. CDR3: CAITQGPSYEQYF. CDR3 DNA: TGTGCCATCACACAGGGTCCCTCCTACGAGCAGTACTTC.

The chain carries TRBV30 and TRBJ2-2; D uncertain. Per germline, CDR1 GTSNPN and CDR2 SVGIG (reference sequence). V lost 0 bases, J lost 6 bases, and 11 bases lay in between. The CDR3 covers 14 residues. DNA of the CDR3: TGTGCCTGGAGTGTACCCTACGCGTCCGGGGAGCTGTTTTTT. Protein product: CAWSVPYASGELFF.